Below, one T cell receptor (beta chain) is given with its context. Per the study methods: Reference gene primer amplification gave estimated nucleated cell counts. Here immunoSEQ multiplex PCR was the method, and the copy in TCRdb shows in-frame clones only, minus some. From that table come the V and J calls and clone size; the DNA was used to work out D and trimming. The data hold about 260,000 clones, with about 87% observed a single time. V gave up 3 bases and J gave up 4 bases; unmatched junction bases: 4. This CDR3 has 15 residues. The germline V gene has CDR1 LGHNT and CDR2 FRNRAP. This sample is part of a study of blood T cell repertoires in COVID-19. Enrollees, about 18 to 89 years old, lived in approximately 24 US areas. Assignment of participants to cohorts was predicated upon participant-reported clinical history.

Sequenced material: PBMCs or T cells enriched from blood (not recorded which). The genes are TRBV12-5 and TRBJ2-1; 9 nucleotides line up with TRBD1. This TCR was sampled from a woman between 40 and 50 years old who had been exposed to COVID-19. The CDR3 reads CASGFLGQGYNEQFF. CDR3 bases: TGTGCTAGTGGTTTCCTGGGACAGGGTTACAATGAGCAGTTCTTC.